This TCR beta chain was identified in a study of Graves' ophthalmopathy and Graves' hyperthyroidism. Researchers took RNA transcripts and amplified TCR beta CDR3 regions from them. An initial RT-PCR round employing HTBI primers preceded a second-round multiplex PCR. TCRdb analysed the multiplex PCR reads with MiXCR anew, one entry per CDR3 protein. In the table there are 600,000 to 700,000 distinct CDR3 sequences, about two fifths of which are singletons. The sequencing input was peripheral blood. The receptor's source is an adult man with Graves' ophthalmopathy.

The CDR3 DNA sequence: TGCGCCAGCAGCATTAGCGGGGGGGCCGCAGATACGCAGTATTTT. Translating it yields CASSISGGAADTQYF. The chain uses TRBV5-1 and TRBJ2-3; 11 nucleotides line up with TRBD2. Germline CDR1 is SGHRS and CDR2 is YFSETQ. The CDR3 loop spans 15 amino acids. V gave up 4 bases and J gave up 4 bases; unmatched junction bases: 5.